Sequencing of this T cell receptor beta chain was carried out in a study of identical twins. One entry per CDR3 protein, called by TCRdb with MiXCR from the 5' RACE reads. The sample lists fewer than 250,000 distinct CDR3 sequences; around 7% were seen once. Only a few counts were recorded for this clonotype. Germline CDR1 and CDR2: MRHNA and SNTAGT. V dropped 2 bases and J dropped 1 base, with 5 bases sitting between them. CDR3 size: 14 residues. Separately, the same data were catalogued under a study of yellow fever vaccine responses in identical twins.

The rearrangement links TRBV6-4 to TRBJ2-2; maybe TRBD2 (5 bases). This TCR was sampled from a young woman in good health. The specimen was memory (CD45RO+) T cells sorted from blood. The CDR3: CASSDEGNTGELFF. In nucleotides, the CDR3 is TGTGCCAGCAGTGACGAGGGGAACACCGGGGAGCTGTTTTTT.